The 20 T cell receptor beta chains below come from one sample, sequenced in a study of blood T cell repertoires in COVID-19. Only in-frame clones appear in the TCRdb table, and some are missing; sequencing was by immunoSEQ multiplex PCR. The repertoire has more than 95,000 clones, over 75% of them found once; the top ten carry roughly 5.5%. Sequencing was done on a sample of peripheral blood. These receptor sequences come from a human donor in a cohort sampled during active COVID-19.

The rearrangement joins TRBV2 to TRBJ1-1, with 9 bases that match TRBD1. The CDR3 loop spans 15 amino acids. With 4 bases clipped from V and 2 bases from J, the junction kept 5 bases outside the gene matches. Germline loops: CDR1 SNHLY, CDR2 FYNNEI. The CDR3 region has the DNA TGTGCCAGCAGTGTTTGGACAGGGGAAAACACTGAAGCTTTCTTT. Encoded protein: CASSVWTGENTEAFF.

The chain couples TRBV30 to TRBJ1-1; D uncertain. V gave up 0 bases and J gave up 11 bases, with 13 bases separating them. The CDR3 has 12 residues. From germline, CDR1 is GTSNPN and CDR2 SVGIG (reference sequence). CDR3 bases: TGTGCCTGGAGTGTACAGAGCCTGAAGGCTTTCTTT. Encoded protein: CAWSVQSLKAFF.

CDR3 DNA sequence: TGTGCCAGCAGCGGAGGGGACAGCAATTACGAGCAGTACTTC. Translation gives CASSGGDSNYEQYF. The rearrangement links TRBV5-6 to TRBJ2-7; tentatively, D is TRBD1 (7 bases). This CDR3 has 14 amino acids. Trimming left V 4 bases short and J 4 bases short, with 15 bases between. Germline V lookup: CDR1 SGHDT, CDR2 YYEEEE.

J is TRBJ1-5 and V is TRBV28; D possibly corresponds to TRBD1 (5 bases). The germline gives CDR1 MDHEN, CDR2 SYDVKM. V was shortened by 5 bases and J by 4 bases, with 12 bases between the two germline ends. The CDR3 runs to 14 residues. The CDR3: CASSPSRGNQPQHF. DNA for the CDR3: TGTGCCAGCAGTCCATCTAGGGGAAATCAGCCCCAGCATTTT.

This rearrangement joins TRBV10-3 to TRBJ1-5, with D uncertain. CDR3 length: 13 amino acids. Germline V gene data show CDR1 as ENHRY and CDR2 as SYGVKD. The V end lost 8 bases, the J end lost 5 bases, and 13 bases lay between the germline ends. CDR3 protein: CAIGWAEYQPQHF. The CDR3 bases are TGTGCCATCGGTTGGGCAGAGTATCAGCCCCAGCATTTT.

A word on this clone: A junction end diverges from the germline sequence, so it may reflect a read error. The chain carries TRBV4-2 and TRBJ1-5; D is undetermined. Germline loops: CDR1 LGHNA, CDR2 YNFKEQ. This CDR3 region has 15 residues. CDR3 protein: CASSQDLSLNRPQHF. For the CDR3, the DNA is TGTGCCAGCAGCCAAGATTTGAGTCTCAATCGGCCCCAGCATTTT.

The rearrangement uses TRBV7-2 and TRBJ1-2; TRBD1 might be the D (5 bases). Trimming pared 0 bases from V and 2 bases from J, leaving 22 bases between. The CDR3 runs 19 residues. Germline-derived CDR1 and CDR2 are SGHTA and FQGNSA. CDR3 in amino acids: CASSLAPTDESGPNYGYTF. The CDR3 DNA reads as TGTGCCAGCAGCTTAGCGCCAACCGATGAATCAGGGCCAAACTATGGCTACACCTTC. Full variable domain (missing parts from reference TRBV7-2 and TRBJ1-2): GAGVSQSPSNKVTEKGKDVELRCDPISGHTALYWYRQSLGQGLEFLIYFQGNSAPDKSGLPSDRFSAERTGGSVSTLTIQRTQQEDSAVYLCASSLAPTDESGPNYGYTFGSGTRLTVV.

This chain links TRBV28 with TRBJ1-2, with 7 bases that match TRBD1. V lost 8 bases to trimming and J lost 4 bases; unmatched junction nucleotides: 16. CDR3 length equals 16 residues. Per germline, CDR1 MDHEN and CDR2 SYDVKM. The CDR3 bases are TGTGCCAGCTTCTCCGGGACAGCCTTATCCTCCTATGGCTACACCTTC. Translated: CASFSGTALSSYGYTF.

The chain joins TRBV9 to TRBJ2-3, with D perhaps matching TRBD2 (6 bases). This CDR3 has 13 amino acids. CDR1 SGDLS and CDR2 YYNGEE come from the germline V gene. The V end was cut by 6 bases, the J end by 6 bases, with 14 bases between. The CDR3 DNA follows: TGTGCCAGCACCCGCGGGACGGGGGATACGCAGTATTTT. Its translation: CASTRGTGDTQYF.

The V call is TRBV4-1, the J call TRBJ2-2; 8 positions match TRBD1. Germline V lookup: CDR1 MGHRA, CDR2 YSYEKL. CDR3 length: 18 amino acids. Trimming cost V 4 bases and J 3 bases; bases outside gene matches: 13. The CDR3 bases are TGCGCCAGCAGCCCTCGACCCCAGGGGGCGCGGGACACCGGGGAGCTGTTTTTT. Protein product: CASSPRPQGARDTGELFF.

The chain uses TRBV19 and TRBJ1-1; possible D gene TRBD1, 5 bases. The V and J ends lost 4 bases and 10 bases respectively, with 25 bases between them. Per the germline V gene, CDR1 is LNHDA and CDR2 is SQIVND (reference sequence). This CDR3 comprises 16 residues. CDR3 sequence reads: CASSTIMTDWGGAAFF. CDR3 bases: TGTGCCAGTAGTACCATTATGACAGACTGGGGAGGGGCAGCTTTCTTT. Variable domain in full (rest from reference TRBV19 and TRBJ1-1): DGGITQSPKYLFRKEGQNVTLSCEQNLNHDAMYWYRQDPGQGLRLIYYSQIVNDFQKGDIAEGYSVSREKKESFPLTVTSAQKNPTAFYLCASSTIMTDWGGAAFFGQGTRLTVV.

The J gene is TRBJ1-3, the V gene TRBV19, with 7 bases lining up with TRBD1. This CDR3 is 16 amino acids long. CDR1 is LNHDA, CDR2 SQIVND, per germline (reference sequence). J gave up 2 bases and V 3 bases, and 7 bases lay outside the gene matches. This CDR3 is CASSIGTVDAGNTIYF. For the CDR3, the DNA is TGTGCCAGTAGTATCGGGACAGTAGATGCTGGAAACACCATATATTTT.

The chain carries TRBV2 and TRBJ2-1; 13 bases match TRBD2. Germline trimming cut 3 bases from V and 6 bases from J; bases unmatched to any gene: 8. The CDR3 sequence is 17 residues long. Germline V CDR1 and CDR2: SNHLY, FYNNEI. In DNA, the CDR3 is TGTGCCAGCAGTGATGAGGTCGGACTAGCGGGAGTCAATGAGCAGTTCTTC. Protein: CASSDEVGLAGVNEQFF. Complete variable domain (other parts from reference TRBV2 and TRBJ2-1): EPEVTQTPSHQVTQMGQEVILRCVPISNHLYFYWYRQILGQKVEFLVSFYNNEISEKSEIFDDQFSVERPDGSNFTLKIRSTKLEDSAMYFCASSDEVGLAGVNEQFFGPGTRLTVL.

This chain connects TRBV27 to TRBJ2-7; 11 nucleotides agree with TRBD1. Per the germline V gene, CDR1 is MNHEY and CDR2 is SMNVEV (reference sequence). V lost 8 bases to trimming and J lost 3 bases; unmatched junction nucleotides: 9. The CDR3 has 15 amino acids. The CDR3 reads CASRDRGAVVYEQYF. As DNA, the CDR3 is TGTGCCAGCCGGGACAGGGGGGCGGTGGTCTACGAGCAGTACTTC.

This chain joins TRBV28 and TRBJ2-7; TRBD2 matches at 7 bases. V lost 2 bases to trimming and J lost 2 bases; unmatched junction nucleotides: 6. The CDR3 extends over 15 amino acids. CDR1 MDHEN and CDR2 SYDVKM come from the germline V gene. The CDR3 here is CASSLAGRGAYEQYF. The CDR3 DNA reads TGTGCCAGCAGTTTAGCCGGACGGGGGGCCTACGAGCAGTACTTC.

The CDR3 spells CARGRETPIAKNIQYF. CDR3 bases: TGTGCCAGGGGGCGGGAGACGCCCATAGCCAAAAACATTCAGTACTTC. This chain uses TRBV10-3 with TRBJ2-4; tentative D call: TRBD2 (7 bases). Trimming left V 10 bases short and J 0 bases short, with 19 bases between. CDR1 ENHRY and CDR2 SYGVKD come from the germline V gene. The CDR3 is made up of 16 amino acids.

The rearrangement uses TRBV10-1 and TRBJ2-1; D not resolved. The CDR3 covers 13 residues. Trimming shortened V by 0 bases and J by 7 bases, and 7 bases separated the two germline ends. Germline V lookup: CDR1 WNHNN, CDR2 SYGVQD (reference sequence). The CDR3 nucleotides read TGCGCCAGCAGTGAGTCCGGCAGGAATGAGCAGTTCTTC. This gives the protein CASSESGRNEQFF.

This clone was observed a handful of times. The V gene is TRBV6-1, the J gene TRBJ2-3; D is perhaps TRBD2 (6 bases). The V gene lost 4 bases and the J gene lost 0 bases, with 23 bases spanning the gap. Germline CDR1 is MNHNS and CDR2 is SASEGT. The CDR3 covers 19 residues. The CDR3 loop is CASSVYRGFGGTSTDTQYF. The CDR3 nucleotides are TGTGCCAGCAGTGTATATCGGGGGTTCGGGGGAACTAGCACAGATACGCAGTATTTT.

This chain connects TRBV5-1 to TRBJ2-5, with no clear D. V lost 5 bases, J lost 1 base, and 12 bases lay in between. Germline V CDR1 and CDR2: SGHRS, YFSETQ. This CDR3 has 14 residues. The CDR3 nucleotides read TGCGCCAGCAGAAAGTGGGCCTTCCAAGAGACCCAGTACTTC. Its translation is CASRKWAFQETQYF.

The rearrangement uses TRBV30 and TRBJ2-3; 7 bases line up with TRBD2. The CDR3 loop spans 15 amino acids. J was trimmed by 5 bases and V by 4 bases; bases with no gene match: 12. Germline-derived CDR1 and CDR2 are GTSNPN and SVGIG (reference sequence). The CDR3 bases are TGTGCCTGGACCTTACTAGCGAGGATTGGAGATACGCAGTATTTT. As protein: CAWTLLARIGDTQYF.